This entry features one TCR beta chain sequence. This specimen belongs to a study of blood T cell repertoires in COVID-19. This CDR3 comprises 11 residues. The germline V gene has CDR1 SGHTA and CDR2 FQGTGA. V was clipped by 5 bases and J by 5 bases, with 7 bases between them. Sequencing used immunoSEQ multiplex PCR; TCRdb keeps in-frame clones, though not all of them. Of roughly 81,000 clones in the sample, roughly four fifths were seen once. The chain employs TRBV7-3 and TRBJ2-7, with D maybe TRBD1 (5 bases). Sequenced: peripheral blood. The receptor was isolated from a woman aged 70 to 79 with acute or convalescent COVID-19. The CDR3 here is CASSLGDEQYF. In DNA, the CDR3 is TGTGCCAGCAGCCTAGGGGACGAGCAGTACTTC.